The subject of this entry is one T cell receptor (beta chain). The junction had 7 bases not matched to a gene; V was cut back by 6 bases and J by 4 bases. The CDR3 length is 14 residues. Germline V lookup: CDR1 MNHEY, CDR2 SVGAGI. The data belong to a study of blood T cell repertoires in COVID-19. Across the whole study: T cells, B-cell-depleted T cells, or PBMCs supplied cDNA or gDNA.

Sequencing used immunoSEQ multiplex PCR; TCRdb keeps in-frame clones, though not all of them. The sample holds more than 85,000 clones, roughly 85% seen once. The sequence came from a man in his 70s with acute or convalescent COVID-19. The material sequenced was peripheral blood. The genes are TRBV6-5 and TRBJ2-5, with 8 bases aligning to TRBD2. This CDR3 reads CASRQSGGRETQYF. The CDR3 coding sequence is TGTGCCAGCAGGCAGTCGGGAGGGAGAGAGACCCAGTACTTC.